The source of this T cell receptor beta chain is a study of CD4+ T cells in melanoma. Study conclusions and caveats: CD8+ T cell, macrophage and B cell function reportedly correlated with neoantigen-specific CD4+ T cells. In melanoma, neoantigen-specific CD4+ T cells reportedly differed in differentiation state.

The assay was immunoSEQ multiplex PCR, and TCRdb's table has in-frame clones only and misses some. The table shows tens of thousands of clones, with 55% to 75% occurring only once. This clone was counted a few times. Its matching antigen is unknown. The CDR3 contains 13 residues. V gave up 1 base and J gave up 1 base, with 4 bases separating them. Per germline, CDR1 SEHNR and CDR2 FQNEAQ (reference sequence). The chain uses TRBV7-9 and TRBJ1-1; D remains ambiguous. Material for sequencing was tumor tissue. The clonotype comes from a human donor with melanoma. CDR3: CASSLVGNTEAFF. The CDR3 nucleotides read TGTGCCAGCAGCTTAGTGGGGAACACTGAAGCTTTCTTT.